Listed below are T cell receptor beta chains from one sample, sequenced in a study of blood T cell repertoires in COVID-19. Some clones are missing from TCRdb's copy, which holds only in-frame ones; the method was immunoSEQ multiplex PCR. This table holds about 150,000 clones, approximately 80% found once. Source material: peripheral blood. Receptors were obtained from a woman aged 50 to 60 in a cohort sampled during active or convalescent COVID-19. Both conserved end residues are part of each CDR3. A D gene is named only where the DNA matches it firmly. Some rows mark clone size as missing; the rest say once, few, many or name a class of expanded clone.

>TRBJ2-7|TRBD1|NA|TRBV9
TGTGCCAGCAGCGTTAGACAGGGCGACTACGAGCAGTACTTC
CASSVRQGDYEQYF
>TRBJ1-5|NA|NA|TRBV2
TGTGCCAGCCAACAGGGAGTGGTTCAGCCCCAGCATTTT
CASQQGVVQPQHF
>TRBJ1-5|NA|NA|TRBV12-3/TRBV12-4
TGTGCCAGCGGTCGTGGGGAGAATCAGCCCCAGCATTTT
CASGRGENQPQHF
>TRBJ1-2|NA|NA|TRBV29-1
TGCAGCGTTGTGGGCAGTAACTATGGCTACACCTTC
CSVVGSNYGYTF
>TRBJ1-1|TRBD1|NA|TRBV30
TGTGCCTGGAGCCCCCACGGGACAGGGGGGATCACTGAAGCTTTCTTT
CAWSPHGTGGITEAFF
>TRBJ1-2|NA|once|TRBV6-1
TGTGCCAGCAGTGAAGCCAACTGGTATGGCTACACCTTC
CASSEANWYGYTF
>TRBJ2-2|TRBD1|NA|TRBV18
TGTGCCAGCTCACCAAGGAAGGGGGCCACCGGGGAGCTGTTTTTT
CASSPRKGATGELFF
>TRBJ2-2|NA|NA|TRBV6-5
TGTGCCAGCAGTTACGAGGACACCAGACCCACCGGGGAGCTGTTTTTT
CASSYEDTRPTGELFF
>TRBJ2-4|NA|few|TRBV30
TGTGCCTGGAGTGTTTCGGGAGCCAAAAACATTCAGTACTTC
CAWSVSGAKNIQYF
>TRBJ2-3|NA|NA|TRBV7-2
TGTGCCAGCAGCTCTAGCACAGATACGCAGTATTTT
CASSSSTDTQYF
>TRBJ1-6|NA|many|TRBV4-1
TGCGCCAGCAGCCTCAGTGGGAGCTCCTATAATTCACCCCTCCACTTT
CASSLSGSSYNSPLHF
>TRBJ1-4|NA|NA|TRBV25-1
TGTGCCAGCAGTGATATAGTTGCAACTAATGAAAAACTGTTTTTT
CASSDIVATNEKLFF
>TRBJ2-7|NA|NA|TRBV30
TGTGCCTGGGGACCCCTCTACGAGCAGTACTTC
CAWGPLYEQYF
>TRBJ1-3|NA|NA|TRBV29-1
TGCAGCGCTACCGAGACAGTTAACTCTGGAAACACCATATATTTT
CSATETVNSGNTIYF
>TRBJ2-5|TRBD2|NA|TRBV2
TGTGCCAGCAGTGAGGCGGGGGTCCTTAAAGAGACCCAGTACTTC
CASSEAGVLKETQYF
>TRBJ2-7|TRBD1|few|TRBV27
TGTGCCAGCAGTCCCGATACCGGGACAGGGTCCTACGAGCAGTACTTC
CASSPDTGTGSYEQYF
>TRBJ2-1|TRBD2|NA|TRBV6-4
TGTGCCAGCAGCCGGACTAGCGGGGTAAATGAGCAGTTCTTC
CASSRTSGVNEQFF
>TRBJ1-3|NA|NA|TRBV5-6
TGTGCCAGCAGCTTTGTGTCGCGCTCTGGAAACACCATATATTTT
CASSFVSRSGNTIYF
>TRBJ1-4|TRBD1|NA|TRBV11-2
TGTGCCAGCAGCTCGGGGACAGGCGAAAAACTGTTTTTT
CASSSGTGEKLFF
>TRBJ2-5|TRBD2|NA|TRBV27
TGTGCCAGCAGTTTCCTTGCTAGCGGGGGGGCCGAGGAGACCCAGTACTTC
CASSFLASGGAEETQYF
>TRBJ1-1|NA|NA|TRBV5-4
TGTGCCAGCAGTCGACAGTTGAACACTGAAGCTTTCTTT
CASSRQLNTEAFF
>TRBJ1-6|NA|NA|TRBV7-2
TGTGCCAGCAGCTCCAGGGGTTCCTATAATTCACCCCTCCACTTT
CASSSRGSYNSPLHF
>TRBJ1-1|NA|NA|TRBV7-9
TGTGCCAGCAGCTTAGGGCTGGGGCATGACACTGAAGCTTTCTTT
CASSLGLGHDTEAFF
>TRBJ2-1|TRBD2|many|TRBV19
TGTGCCAGTTCCGCCGGGACTAGCTCCTACAATGAGCAGTTCTTC
CASSAGTSSYNEQFF
>TRBJ2-6|NA|NA|TRBV5-5
TGTGCCAGCAGCTTGCTATCCTCTGGGGCCAACGTCCTGACTTTC
CASSLLSSGANVLTF
>TRBJ1-4|TRBD1|NA|TRBV4-1
TGCGCCAGCAGCCAACGTCTCAGGGGGTTGGCGGCAACTAATGAAAAACTGTTTTTT
CASSQRLRGLAATNEKLFF
>TRBJ1-1|TRBD1|NA|TRBV2
TGTGCCAGCAGTGCTTTGACAGGGCGGAACACTGAAGCTTTCTTT
CASSALTGRNTEAFF
>TRBJ1-4|NA|NA|TRBV7-9
TGTGCCAGCCAGCGGCCCGGGGGTACTAATGAAAAACTGTTTTTT
CASQRPGGTNEKLFF
>TRBJ2-3|NA|few|TRBV7-2
TGTGCCAGCAGCTTAACTGGTCAAGTAACAGATACGCAGTATTTT
CASSLTGQVTDTQYF
>TRBJ1-1|TRBD1|NA|TRBV5-6
TGTGCCAGCAGCTGGGGACAGGCGAACACTGAAGCTTTCTTT
CASSWGQANTEAFF
>TRBJ1-5|TRBD1|NA|TRBV15
TGTGCCACCAGCCTCGACAGGGTTCGTCAGCCCCAGCATTTT
CATSLDRVRQPQHF
>TRBJ2-4|NA|NA|TRBV9
TGTGCCAGCAGCGTAGTGGTCTCCCGGTATGCTCAGTACTTC
CASSVVVSRYAQYF
>TRBJ1-1|NA|once|TRBV12-3/TRBV12-4
TGTGCCAGCAGTTCGGGGGTATATGCTTTCTTT
CASSSGVYAFF
>TRBJ1-1|NA|NA|TRBV9
TGTGCCAGCAGCGCCCAGACTGGAAAGAACACTGAAGCTTTCTTT
CASSAQTGKNTEAFF
>TRBJ2-6|TRBD1|once|TRBV18
TGTGCCAGCTCACCACGGACAGGGGGAACCCTCGCTGGGGCCAACGTCCTGACTTTC
CASSPRTGGTLAGANVLTF
>TRBJ2-1|NA|NA|TRBV5-1
TGCGCCAGCGTCGCCGGGAGCTCAGGGGGGAATGAGCAGTTCTTC
CASVAGSSGGNEQFF
>TRBJ1-4|TRBD1|NA|TRBV11-2
TGTGCCAGCAGCGAAGACAGGGGGAGAACTAATGAAAAACTGTTTTTT
CASSEDRGRTNEKLFF
>TRBJ1-5|NA|NA|TRBV7-2
TGTGCCACCGCCCGGGGGATCAATCAGCCCCAGCATTTT
CATARGINQPQHF
>TRBJ2-5|TRBD1|NA|TRBV7-7
TGTGCCAGCAGCTTAGGACAGGGTCAAGAGACCCAGTACTTC
CASSLGQGQETQYF
>TRBJ1-4|TRBD1|NA|TRBV5-6
TGTGCCAGCAGCTTGCGGACAGGGGAGAATGAAAAACTGTTTTTT
CASSLRTGENEKLFF
>TRBJ1-5|NA|NA|TRBV10-3
TGTGCCATCAGTGATTCACTCGCGGGGGTTCAGCCCCAGCATTTT
CAISDSLAGVQPQHF
>TRBJ2-7|TRBD2|NA|TRBV7-8
TGTGCCAGCAGCTTAAGAGGGATAGCGGGGTCTTCCTACGAGCAGTACTTC
CASSLRGIAGSSYEQYF
>TRBJ1-5|TRBD1|NA|TRBV5-1
TGCGCCAGCAGCCCGGGGACAGGATTGGAGCCCCAGCATTTT
CASSPGTGLEPQHF
>TRBJ2-7|NA|few|TRBV6-5
TGTGCCAGCAGCAAAACAGGGTTCCAGGGCTACGAGCAGTACTTC
CASSKTGFQGYEQYF
>TRBJ2-1|NA|NA|TRBV7-2
TGTGCCAGCAGCTTCCGATTGCGGGAGCAGTTCTTC
CASSFRLREQFF
>TRBJ1-6|TRBD1|few|TRBV19
TGTGCCAGTAGTTCCGGGACAGGAAACAATTCACCCCTCCACTTT
CASSSGTGNNSPLHF
>TRBJ2-5|TRBD2|NA|TRBV10-3
TGTGCCATCAGTGGACACCCTCGGACTAGCGGGGGAGTCGGGGAGGAGACCCAGTACTTC
CAISGHPRTSGGVGEETQYF
>TRBJ2-2|TRBD2|NA|TRBV24-1
TGTGCCACCAGTGATTTAGCGGGGGCGCTCACCGGGGAGCTGTTTTTT
CATSDLAGALTGELFF
>TRBJ2-2|TRBD1|NA|TRBV7-6
TGTGCCAGCAGCCGGGGTGTGGGACAGGGGGCCGGGGAGCTGTTTTTT
CASSRGVGQGAGELFF
>TRBJ2-1|TRBD2|NA|TRBV10-3
TGTGCCATCAGTAAATCCGGGACTAGCGGGAGGAACGAGCAGTTCTTC
CAISKSGTSGRNEQFF
>TRBJ1-1|TRBD1|NA|TRBV12-3/TRBV12-4
TGTGCCAGCAGTTATGACAGGGGTACTGAAGCTTTCTTT
CASSYDRGTEAFF
>TRBJ1-1|NA|NA|TRBV5-1
TGCGCCAGCAGCTTGGTGCGGGGCACTGAAGCTTTCTTT
CASSLVRGTEAFF
>TRBJ2-5|NA|NA|TRBV4-1
TGCGCCAGCAGCCAAGGAGCGGGGAGGGGGGACCAAGAGACCCAGTACTTC
CASSQGAGRGDQETQYF
>TRBJ1-2|NA|NA|TRBV16
TGTGCCAGCAGCCAATCTTCAGGCTTTGAGAACTATGGCTACACCTTC
CASSQSSGFENYGYTF
>TRBJ2-3|TRBD2|NA|TRBV19
TGTGCCAGTAGTCCCTCCGGGACTAGGAGCACAGATACGCAGTATTTT
CASSPSGTRSTDTQYF
>TRBJ1-4|NA|NA|TRBV10-3
TGTGCCATCAGCAGGGGTGGGACTAATGAAAAACTGTTTTTT
CAISRGGTNEKLFF
>TRBJ2-7|NA|NA|TRBV19
TGTGCCAGTAGACAGGGCGGCGACGAGCAGTACTTC
CASRQGGDEQYF
>TRBJ2-7|NA|NA|TRBV5-6
TGTGCCAGCAGCTTGATCGCGAAACCTTACGAGCAGTACTTC
CASSLIAKPYEQYF